This T cell receptor (beta chain) emerged from a study of identical twins. TCRdb itself ran the 5' RACE reads through MiXCR, one entry per CDR3 protein. Among about 900,000 distinct CDR3 sequences listed, 10% to 15% were seen once. The CDR3 length is 16 residues. Germline V gene data show CDR1 as SGHTA and CDR2 as FQGNSA. Trimming cost V 6 bases and J 2 bases; bases outside gene matches: 8. Only a few counts were recorded for this clonotype. The same sample was also studied in work on yellow fever vaccine responses in identical twins.

Sequencing input: PBMCs. The source of this sequence is a woman under 30 in good health. V usage is TRBV7-2 and J usage is TRBJ2-2, with 8 bases identical to TRBD1. The CDR3 DNA reads as TGTGCCAGCAGGCAGGGGGCCATCCCCAACACCGGGGAGCTGTTTTTT. This encodes CASRQGAIPNTGELFF.